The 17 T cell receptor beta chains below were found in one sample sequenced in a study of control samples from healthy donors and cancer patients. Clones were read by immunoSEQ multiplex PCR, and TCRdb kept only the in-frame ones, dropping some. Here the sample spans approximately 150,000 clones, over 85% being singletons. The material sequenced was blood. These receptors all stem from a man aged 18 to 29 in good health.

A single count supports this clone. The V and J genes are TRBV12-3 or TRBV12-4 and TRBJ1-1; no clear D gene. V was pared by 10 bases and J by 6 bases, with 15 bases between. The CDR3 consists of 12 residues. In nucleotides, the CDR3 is TGTGCCATCCGAGAGGGATCTTCTGAAGCTTTCTTT. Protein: CAIREGSSEAFF.

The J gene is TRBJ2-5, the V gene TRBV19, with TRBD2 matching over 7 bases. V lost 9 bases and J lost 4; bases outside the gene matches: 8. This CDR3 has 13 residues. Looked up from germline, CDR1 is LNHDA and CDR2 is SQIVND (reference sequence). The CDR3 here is CASKGREAETQYF. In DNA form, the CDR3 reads TGTGCCAGCAAGGGACGGGAGGCAGAGACCCAGTACTTC.

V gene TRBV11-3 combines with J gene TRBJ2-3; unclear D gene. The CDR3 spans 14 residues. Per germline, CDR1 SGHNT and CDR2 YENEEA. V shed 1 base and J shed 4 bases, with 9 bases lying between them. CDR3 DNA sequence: TGTGCCAGCAGCTTAGGGGGAAATTCAGATACGCAGTATTTT. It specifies CASSLGGNSDTQYF.

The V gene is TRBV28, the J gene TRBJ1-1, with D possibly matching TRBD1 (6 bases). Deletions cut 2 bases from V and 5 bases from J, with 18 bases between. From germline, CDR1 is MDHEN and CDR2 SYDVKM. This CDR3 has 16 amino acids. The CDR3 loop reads CASSLPGGGPYTEAFF. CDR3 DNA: TGTGCCAGCAGTTTACCAGGTGGGGGCCCCTATACTGAAGCTTTCTTT.

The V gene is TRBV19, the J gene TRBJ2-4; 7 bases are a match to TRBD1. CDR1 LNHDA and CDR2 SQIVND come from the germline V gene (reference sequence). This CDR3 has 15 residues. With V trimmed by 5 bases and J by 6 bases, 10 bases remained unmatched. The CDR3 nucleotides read TGTGCCAGTAGTCCGACAGGGATAAGGGGAAACATTCAGTACTTC. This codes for CASSPTGIRGNIQYF.

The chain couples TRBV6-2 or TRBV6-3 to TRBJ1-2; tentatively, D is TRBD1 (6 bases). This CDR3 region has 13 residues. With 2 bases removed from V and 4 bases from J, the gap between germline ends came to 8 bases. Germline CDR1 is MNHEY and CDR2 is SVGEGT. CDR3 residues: CASSYGGSYGYTF. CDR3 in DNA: TGTGCCAGCAGTTACGGGGGCAGCTATGGCTACACCTTC.

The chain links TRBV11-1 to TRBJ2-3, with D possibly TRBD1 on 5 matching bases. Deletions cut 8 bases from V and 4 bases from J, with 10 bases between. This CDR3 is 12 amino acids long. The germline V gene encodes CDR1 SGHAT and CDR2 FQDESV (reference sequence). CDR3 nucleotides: TGTGCCAGCGGTCAGGGCCCAGATACGCAGTATTTT. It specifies CASGQGPDTQYF.

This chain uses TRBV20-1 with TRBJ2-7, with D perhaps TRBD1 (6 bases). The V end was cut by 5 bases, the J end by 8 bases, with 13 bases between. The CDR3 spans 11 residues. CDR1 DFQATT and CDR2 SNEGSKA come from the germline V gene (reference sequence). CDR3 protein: CSAPGQGKQYF. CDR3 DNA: TGCAGTGCTCCCGGCCAGGGGAAGCAGTACTTC.

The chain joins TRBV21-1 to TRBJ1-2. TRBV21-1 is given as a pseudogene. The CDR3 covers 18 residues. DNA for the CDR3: TGTGCCAGCAGCCCGAAGAGTGAAGAGGGACGAAGCCCCTATGGCTACACCTTC. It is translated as CASSPKSEEGRSPYGYTF.

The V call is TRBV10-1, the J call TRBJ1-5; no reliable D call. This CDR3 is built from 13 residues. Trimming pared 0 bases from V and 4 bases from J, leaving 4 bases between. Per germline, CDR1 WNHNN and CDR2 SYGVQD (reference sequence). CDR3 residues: CASSESRNQPQHF. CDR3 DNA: TGCGCCAGCAGTGAGTCGCGGAATCAGCCCCAGCATTTT.

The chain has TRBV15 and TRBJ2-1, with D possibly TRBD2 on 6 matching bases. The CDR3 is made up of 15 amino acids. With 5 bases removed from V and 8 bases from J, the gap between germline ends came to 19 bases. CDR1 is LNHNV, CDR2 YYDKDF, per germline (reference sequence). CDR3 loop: CATSPGGFSSYEQFF. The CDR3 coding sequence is TGTGCCACCAGCCCCGGGGGTTTCTCTAGTTATGAGCAGTTCTTC.

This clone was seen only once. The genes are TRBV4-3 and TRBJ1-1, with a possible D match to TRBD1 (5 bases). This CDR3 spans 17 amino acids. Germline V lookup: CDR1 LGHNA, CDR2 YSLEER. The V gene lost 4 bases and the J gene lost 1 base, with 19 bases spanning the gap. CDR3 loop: CASSLSTWGGANTEAFF. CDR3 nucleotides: TGCGCCAGCAGCCTCTCAACCTGGGGGGGAGCGAACACTGAAGCTTTCTTT.

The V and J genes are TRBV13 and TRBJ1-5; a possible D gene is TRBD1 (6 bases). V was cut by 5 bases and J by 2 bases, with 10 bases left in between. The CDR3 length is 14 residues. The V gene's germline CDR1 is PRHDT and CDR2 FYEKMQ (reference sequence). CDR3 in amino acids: CASSTGAGNQPQHF. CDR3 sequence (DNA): TGTGCCAGCAGCACGGGGGCGGGCAATCAGCCCCAGCATTTT.

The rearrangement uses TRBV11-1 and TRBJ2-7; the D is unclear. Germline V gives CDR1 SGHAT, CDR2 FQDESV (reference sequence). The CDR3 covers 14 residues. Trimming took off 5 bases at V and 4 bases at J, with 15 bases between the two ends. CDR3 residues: CASSPEFSQYEQYF. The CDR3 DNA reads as TGTGCCAGCAGCCCCGAATTTAGTCAGTACGAGCAGTACTTC.

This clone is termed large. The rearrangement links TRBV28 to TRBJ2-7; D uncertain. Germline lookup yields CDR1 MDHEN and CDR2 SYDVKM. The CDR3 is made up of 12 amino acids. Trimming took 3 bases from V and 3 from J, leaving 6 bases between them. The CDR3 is CASSFVGYEQYF. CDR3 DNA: TGTGCCAGCAGTTTCGTAGGCTACGAGCAGTACTTC. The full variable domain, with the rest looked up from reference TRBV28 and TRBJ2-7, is DVKVTQSSRYLVKRTGEKVFLECVQDMDHENMFWYRQDPGLGLRLIYFSYDVKMKEKGDIPEGYSVSREKKERFSLILESASTNQTSMYLCASSFVGYEQYFGPGTRLTVT.

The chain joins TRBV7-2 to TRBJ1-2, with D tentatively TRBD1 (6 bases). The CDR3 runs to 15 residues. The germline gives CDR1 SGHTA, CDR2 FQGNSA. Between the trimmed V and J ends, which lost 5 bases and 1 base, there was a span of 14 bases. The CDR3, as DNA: TGTGCCAGCAGCCTAGAGGGGGGAGTTAACTATGGCTACACCTTC. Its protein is CASSLEGGVNYGYTF.

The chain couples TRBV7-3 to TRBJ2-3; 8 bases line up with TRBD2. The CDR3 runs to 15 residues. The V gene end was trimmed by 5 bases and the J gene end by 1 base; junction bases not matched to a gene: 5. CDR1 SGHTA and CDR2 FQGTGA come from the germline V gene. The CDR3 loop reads CASSISGKGTDTQYF. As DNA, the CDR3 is TGTGCCAGCAGCATTAGCGGGAAGGGCACAGATACGCAGTATTTT.